This entry describes one T cell receptor beta chain. The antigen is not known. The source of the sample is a study of CD8 T cells in Susac syndrome. Study-wide findings and caveats: The authors acknowledged that the study's TCR sequencing and HLA analysis involved relatively few individuals.

This CDR3 region has 14 residues. The ends were cut back, 8 bases at V and 0 bases at J, with 8 bases in the middle. CDR1 is MNHNS, CDR2 SASEGT, per germline. Reverse transcription of about 0.45 to 1 ug RNA was carried out with random hexamers. It was immunoSEQ multiplex PCR that amplified TCR beta CDR3 across 54 Vbeta and 13 Jbeta. One entry per CDR3 protein results from TCRdb running MiXCR on the immunoSEQ multiplex PCR reads. The data show about 200,000 distinct CDR3 sequences, with about 95% seen just once and 0.095% to 0.12% held by the top ten. The T cells that were sequenced for TCR beta were CD8+ and CD4+ cells from blood.

The chain joins TRBV6-1 to TRBJ2-6; D not resolved. This sequence originates from a human donor in good health. The material sequenced was CD4+ T cells from PBMCs. DNA of the CDR3: TGTGCCAGCCAAGGTAGCTCTGGGGCCAACGTCCTGACTTTC. Translation: CASQGSSGANVLTF.